The clone carrying this TCR beta chain came up a few times. What it binds is unknown. These data belong to a study of beta chain features in type 1 diabetes. The entirety of the isolated RNA underwent reverse transcription, so expressed TCRB transcripts were sequenced. The table came from immunoSEQ multiplex PCR; TCRdb's copy has only in-frame clones and leaves some out. The sample lists about 130,000 clones, just over 9% occurring once. General study findings and limits: Sequencing used cDNA, and cells with high TCR expression could therefore be over-represented. Short templates might get an advantage during PCR, and this would be equal in patients and controls.

This CDR3 has 15 amino acids. With 3 bases removed from V and 5 bases from J, the gap between germline ends came to 11 bases. The germline V gene encodes CDR1 SEHNR and CDR2 FQNEAQ (reference sequence). The chain carries TRBV7-9 and TRBJ1-6; possible D gene TRBD1, 6 bases. This clonotype originated in a man between 18 and 35 years old in good health. The sequencing sample was made of central memory CD4+ T cells from blood. The CDR3 loop is CASSLGQGNNSPLHF. CDR3 coding DNA: TGTGCCAGCAGCTTGGGGCAGGGGAATAATTCACCCCTCCACTTT.